What follows describes a single T cell receptor (beta chain). Its antigen is unidentified. Newly diagnosed hyperthyroidism patients aged 18 to 65 years had disease lasting under 2 months. From RNA transcripts, TCR beta CDR3 regions were amplified. With the HTBI primer set, the TCR CDR3 went through a first round of RT-PCR. TCRdb re-analysed the multiplex PCR reads in MiXCR, keeping a single row per CDR3 protein. The data contain just over 550,000 distinct CDR3 sequences, approximately 44% of them singletons. This CDR3 spans 14 amino acids. Germline-derived CDR1 and CDR2 are SNHLY and FYNNEI. Trimming cost V 5 bases and J 7 bases, with 15 bases left between them. These data originate in a study of T cells in Graves' hyperthyroidism and ophthalmopathy. Study-level results: Blood samples included most of the expanded thyroid clonotypes exceeding 0.001. Ophthalmopathy got predicted by the model a median roughly 6.4 months before its onset. A 13 V-J model separated ophthalmopathy from stable hyperthyroidism.

V and J are TRBV2 and TRBJ1-5; D gene uncertain. This TCR was sampled from a woman under 30 with Graves' hyperthyroidism. The sample comprised peripheral blood or thyroid tissue (not recorded which). The DNA of the CDR3 is TGTGCCAGCAGTTTTCAAGGGTTCGGGCAGCCCCAGCATTTT. Its translation: CASSFQGFGQPQHF.